This passage covers 14 T cell receptor beta chains from one sample sequenced in a study of blood T cell repertoires in COVID-19. Assay used: immunoSEQ multiplex PCR; TCRdb lists only in-frame clones, some missing. The data show a few hundred thousand clones, more than 80% seen once. Sample: PBMCs or T cells enriched from blood (not recorded which). These receptor sequences come from a man in his late teens or twenties who had recovered from COVID-19.

This chain connects TRBV7-8 to TRBJ1-5; 9 nucleotides agree with TRBD1. The length of the CDR3 is 16 residues. Germline loops: CDR1 SGHVS, CDR2 FQNEAQ. J was trimmed by 5 bases and V by 5 bases; bases with no gene match: 10. This CDR3 is CASSTTGGRFYQPQHF. DNA for the CDR3: TGTGCCAGCAGCACTACAGGGGGCAGATTTTATCAGCCCCAGCATTTT.

The rearrangement joins TRBV11-1 to TRBJ2-3; weak D call: TRBD1 (6 bases). The V gene lost 1 base and the J gene lost 1 base, with 9 bases spanning the gap. This CDR3 spans 15 amino acids. Per the germline V gene, CDR1 is SGHAT and CDR2 is FQDESV (reference sequence). CDR3: CASSLEDSRTDTQYF. The CDR3 DNA reads TGTGCCAGCAGCTTAGAGGACAGCCGCACAGATACGCAGTATTTT.

This clone was seen only a few times. The J gene is TRBJ1-4, the V gene TRBV28; 9 bases are a match to TRBD1. CDR1 is MDHEN and CDR2 is SYDVKM in the germline V gene. The CDR3 is 16 amino acids. Trimming took 3 bases from V and 4 from J; bases not matched to a gene: 6. The CDR3 bases are TGTGCCAGCAGTTTCTGGGACAGGGCGTTTAATGAAAAACTGTTTTTT. Translated: CASSFWDRAFNEKLFF. The full variable domain, completed using reference TRBV28 and TRBJ1-4, is DVKVTQSSRYLVKRTGEKVFLECVQDMDHENMFWYRQDPGLGLRLIYFSYDVKMKEKGDIPEGYSVSREKKERFSLILESASTNQTSMYLCASSFWDRAFNEKLFFGSGTQLSVL.

The rearrangement joins TRBV11-2 to TRBJ2-5, with 10 positions matching TRBD1. The CDR3 spans 15 residues. Germline CDR1 is SGHAT and CDR2 is FQNNGV. V lost 2 bases and J lost 4; bases outside the gene matches: 4. CDR3 nucleotide sequence: TGTGCCAGCAGCTTACCGACAGGGGGCCGAGAGACCCAGTACTTC. Translating gives CASSLPTGGRETQYF.

The chain employs TRBV6-6 and TRBJ1-1, with 7 bases matching TRBD1. Germline trimming cut 5 bases from V and 0 bases from J; bases unmatched to any gene: 12. Germline CDR1 reads MNHNY; CDR2 reads SVGAGI (reference sequence). This CDR3 contains 17 residues. The CDR3 coding sequence is TGTGCCAGCAGTCTAGGCAGGGGGGCGGGATTGAACACTGAAGCTTTCTTT. Its protein product is CASSLGRGAGLNTEAFF.

The V call is TRBV9, the J call TRBJ1-2; D is undetermined. The CDR3 is 14 amino acids. Germline V gene sequence: CDR1 SGDLS, CDR2 YYNGEE. V was shortened by 0 bases and J by 8 bases, with 14 bases between the two germline ends. The CDR3 reads CASSVDYSLKGYTF. The CDR3 coding sequence is TGTGCCAGCAGCGTAGACTACTCTCTGAAAGGCTACACCTTC.

The chain links TRBV7-2 to TRBJ1-1, with TRBD1 matching 8 bases. Trimming at V came to 8 bases and at J to 0 bases, leaving 5 bases not matched to a gene. The CDR3 spans 14 residues. Germline CDR1 SGHTA, CDR2 FQGNSA. CDR3 loop: CASGQGFMNTEAFF. Here the CDR3 DNA reads TGTGCCAGCGGACAGGGCTTCATGAACACTGAAGCTTTCTTT.

This clone appeared a few times. This same CDR3 is encoded by further DNA sequences in the sample. The chain employs TRBV19 and TRBJ1-5; 7 bases align to TRBD1. Germline values: CDR1 LNHDA, CDR2 SQIVND (reference sequence). V shed 6 bases, J shed 1 base, and the junction held 3 bases outside the gene matches. CDR3 length: 14 amino acids. The CDR3 DNA reads as TGTGCCAGTAGCGGGACAGCAAGCAATCAGCCCCAGCATTTT. Residues: CASSGTASNQPQHF.

This chain connects TRBV7-9 to TRBJ1-1; TRBD1 matches at 7 bases. This CDR3 is built from 15 residues. The V segment lost 5 bases and the J segment 2 bases; nucleotides outside the gene matches: 8. Germline V CDR1 and CDR2: SEHNR, FQNEAQ (reference sequence). This CDR3 is CASSPRGQINTEAFF. In nucleotides, the CDR3 is TGTGCCAGCAGCCCAAGGGGACAGATAAACACTGAAGCTTTCTTT.

This clone was counted between two and nine times. The rearrangement links TRBV10-3 to TRBJ2-2, with 8 bases fitting TRBD1. CDR1 is ENHRY, CDR2 SYGVKD, per germline. The J segment lost 3 bases and the V segment lost 0 bases, leaving 6 bases of the junction unmatched. CDR3 length: 17 amino acids. The CDR3 sequence: CAISESKRTGHTGELFF. The CDR3 nucleotides are TGTGCCATCAGTGAGTCGAAACGGACAGGGCACACCGGGGAGCTGTTTTTT.

The V call is TRBV28, the J call TRBJ1-5, with 9 nucleotides matching TRBD1. This CDR3 spans 17 amino acids. J was trimmed by 3 bases and V by 6 bases; bases with no gene match: 12. Germline V lookup: CDR1 MDHEN, CDR2 SYDVKM. This CDR3 reads CASSSPGQGLYNQPQHF. The CDR3 bases are TGTGCCAGCAGCTCCCCGGGACAGGGTCTTTACAATCAGCCCCAGCATTTT.

V is TRBV28 and J is TRBJ2-7; the D gene is possibly TRBD2 (6 bases). Germline-derived CDR1 and CDR2 are MDHEN and SYDVKM. This CDR3 is built from 16 residues. V gave up 7 bases and J gave up 2 bases, with 21 bases separating them. The CDR3 DNA reads as TGTGCCAGCATTCCGGGGACTTCCTTAAAAGCCTACGAGCAGTACTTC. Translated: CASIPGTSLKAYEQYF.

V usage is TRBV19 and J usage is TRBJ2-5; 8 bases match TRBD1. The CDR3 runs 15 residues. Trimming removed 5 bases from V and 5 bases from J; junction bases left unmatched: 10. CDR1 and CDR2 from the germline V gene are LNHDA and SQIVND (reference sequence). The CDR3 bases are TGTGCCAGTAGTGACGACGGCAGGGGGCGCGAGACCCAGTACTTC. As protein: CASSDDGRGRETQYF.

The chain uses TRBV7-3 and TRBJ2-7; weak D call: TRBD2 (6 bases). From germline, CDR1 is SGHTA and CDR2 FQGTGA. CDR3 length equals 14 residues. V lost 2 bases and J 5 bases, leaving 13 bases between the germline ends. The CDR3 DNA sequence: TGTGCCAGCAGCTTAGGACGGGGGTTCGACGAGCAGTACTTC. This encodes CASSLGRGFDEQYF. The full variable domain, rest sourced from reference TRBV7-3 and TRBJ2-7, is GAGVSQTPSNKVTEKGKYVELRCDPISGHTALYWYRQSLGQGPEFLIYFQGTGAADDSGLPNDRFFAVRPEGSVSTLKIQRTERGDSAVYLCASSLGRGFDEQYFGPGTRLTVT.